This T cell receptor (beta chain) was observed in a study of vaccination effects on CD4 cells after COVID-19. Between the trimmed V and J ends, which lost 5 bases and 5 bases, there was a span of 9 bases. The CDR3 length is 14 residues. The germline gives CDR1 KGHDR, CDR2 SFDVKD. Viral peptide pool expansion of antigen-specific CD4+ T cells preceded sequencing in the ViraFEST assay. Once cultured for roughly nine days, the cells underwent separation to obtain CD4+ T cells. The person acquired a PCR-confirmed SARS-CoV-2 infection between March and December 2020. The repertoire was sequenced with immunoSEQ multiplex PCR; TCRdb's copy has only in-frame clones and lacks some. The data hold 20,000 to 25,000 clones, with about 81% observed a single time. About this clone: Its antigen is unidentified.

The sequence came from a human donor who had a prior SARS-CoV-2 infection. V gene TRBV24-1 combines with J gene TRBJ1-6; D is perhaps TRBD1 (6 bases). The sample consisted of CD4+ T cells from PBMCs cultured with a peptide pool, taken before COVID-19 vaccination. The CDR3 DNA sequence: TGTGCCACCAGTGGCCCAGGGGATAATTCACCCCTCCACTTT. This translates into CATSGPGDNSPLHF.